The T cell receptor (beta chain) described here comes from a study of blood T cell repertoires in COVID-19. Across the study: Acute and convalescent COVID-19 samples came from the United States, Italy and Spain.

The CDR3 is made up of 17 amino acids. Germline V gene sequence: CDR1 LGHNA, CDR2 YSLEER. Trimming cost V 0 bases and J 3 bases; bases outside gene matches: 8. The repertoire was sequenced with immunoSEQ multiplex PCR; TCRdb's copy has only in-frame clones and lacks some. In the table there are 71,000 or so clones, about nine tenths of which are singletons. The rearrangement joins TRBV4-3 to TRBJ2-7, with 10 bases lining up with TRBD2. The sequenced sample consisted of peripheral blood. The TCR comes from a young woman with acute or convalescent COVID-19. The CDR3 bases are TGCGCCAGCAGCCAAGATTTCCAAGCGGGAGGGGTCTACGAGCAGTACTTC. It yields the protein CASSQDFQAGGVYEQYF.